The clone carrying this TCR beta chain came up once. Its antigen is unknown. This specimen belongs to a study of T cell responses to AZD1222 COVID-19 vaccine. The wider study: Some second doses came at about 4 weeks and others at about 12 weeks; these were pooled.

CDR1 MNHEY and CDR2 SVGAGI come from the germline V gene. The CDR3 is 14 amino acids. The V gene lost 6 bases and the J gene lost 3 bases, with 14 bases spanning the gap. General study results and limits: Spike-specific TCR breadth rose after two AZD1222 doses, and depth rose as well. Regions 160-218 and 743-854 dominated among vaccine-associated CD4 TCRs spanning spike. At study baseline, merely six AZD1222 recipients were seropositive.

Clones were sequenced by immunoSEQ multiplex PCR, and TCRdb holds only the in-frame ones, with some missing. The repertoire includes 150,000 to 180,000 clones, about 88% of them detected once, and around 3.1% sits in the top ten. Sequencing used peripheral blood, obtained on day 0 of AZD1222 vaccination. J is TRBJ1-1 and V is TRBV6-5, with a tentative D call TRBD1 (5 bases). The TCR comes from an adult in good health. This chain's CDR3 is CASRPRRGDTEAFF. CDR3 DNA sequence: TGTGCCAGCAGACCCCGTAGGGGAGACACTGAAGCTTTCTTT.